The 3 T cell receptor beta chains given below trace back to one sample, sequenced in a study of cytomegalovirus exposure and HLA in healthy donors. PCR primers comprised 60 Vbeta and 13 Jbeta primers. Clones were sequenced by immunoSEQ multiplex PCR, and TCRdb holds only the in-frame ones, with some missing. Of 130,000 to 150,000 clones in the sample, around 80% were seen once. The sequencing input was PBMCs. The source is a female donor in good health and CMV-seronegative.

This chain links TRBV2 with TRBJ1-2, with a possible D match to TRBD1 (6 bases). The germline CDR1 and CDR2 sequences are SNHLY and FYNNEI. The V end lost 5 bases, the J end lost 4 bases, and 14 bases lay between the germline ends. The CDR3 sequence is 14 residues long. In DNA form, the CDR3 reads TGTGCCAGCAGTACAACGGGACAATCCTATGGCTACACCTTC. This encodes CASSTTGQSYGYTF.

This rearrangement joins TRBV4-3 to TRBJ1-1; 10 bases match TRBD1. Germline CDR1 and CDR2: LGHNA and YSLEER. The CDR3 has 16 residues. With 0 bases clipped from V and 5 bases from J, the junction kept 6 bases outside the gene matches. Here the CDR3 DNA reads TGCGCCAGCAGCCAAGATGTGAGGACAGGGGGTACTGAAGCTTTCTTT. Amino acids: CASSQDVRTGGTEAFF.

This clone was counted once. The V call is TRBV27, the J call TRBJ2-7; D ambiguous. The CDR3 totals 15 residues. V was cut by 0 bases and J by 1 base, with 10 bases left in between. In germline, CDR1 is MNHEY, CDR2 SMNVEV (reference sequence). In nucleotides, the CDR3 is TGTGCCAGCAGTTTATCTCGGCAGCGTTCCTACGAGCAGTACTTC. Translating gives CASSLSRQRSYEQYF.